This TCR beta chain was sequenced for a study of T cells in women clearing cervical HPV infection. CDR3 size: 15 residues. Germline V gene sequence: CDR1 LNHNV, CDR2 YYDKDF (reference sequence). Trimming pared 2 bases from V and 0 bases from J, leaving 10 bases between. Measured with immunoSEQ multiplex PCR; TCRdb has only the in-frame clones, and not every one. Found here are approximately 16,000 clones; the top ten clones hold about 10%. In the case of this clone: With the read ending 3 residues before the CDR3 end, the germline J gene is used to fill in that end.

The specimen was blood buffy coat. The TCR comes from a woman aged 18-69 years with a cervical HPV16 infection that either progressed to CIN3+ or cleared (not recorded which). The chain carries TRBV15 and TRBJ1-1, with TRBD1 as a possible D gene (6 bases). CDR3 sequence reads: CATSRSRTVNTEAFF. Incomplete CDR3 DNA: TGTGCCACCAGCAGAAGCAGGACAGTGAACACTGAA. The whole variable domain, remainder taken from reference TRBV15 and TRBJ1-1, is DAMVIQNPRYQVTQFGKPVTLSCSQTLNHNVMYWYQQKSSQAPKLLFHYYDKDFNNEADTPDNFQSRRPNTSFCFLDIRSPGLGDTAMYLCATSRSRTVNTEAFFGQGTRLTVV.